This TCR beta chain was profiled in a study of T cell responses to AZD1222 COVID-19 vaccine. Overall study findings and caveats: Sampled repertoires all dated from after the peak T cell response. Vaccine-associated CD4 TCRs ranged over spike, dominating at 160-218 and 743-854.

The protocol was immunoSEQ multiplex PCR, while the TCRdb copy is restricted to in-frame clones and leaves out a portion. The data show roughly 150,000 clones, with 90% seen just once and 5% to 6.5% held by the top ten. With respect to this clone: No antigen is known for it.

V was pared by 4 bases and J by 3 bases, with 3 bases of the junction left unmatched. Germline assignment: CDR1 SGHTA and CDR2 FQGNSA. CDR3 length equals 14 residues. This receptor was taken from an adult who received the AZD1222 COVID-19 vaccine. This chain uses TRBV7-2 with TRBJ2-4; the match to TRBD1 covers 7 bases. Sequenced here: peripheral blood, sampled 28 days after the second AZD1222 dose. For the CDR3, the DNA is TGTGCCAGCAGCTCAGACAGGGTCAAAAACATTCAGTACTTC. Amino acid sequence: CASSSDRVKNIQYF.